The 13 T cell receptor beta chains reported below all come from one sample, sequenced in a study of OX40 agonist ivuxolimab in advanced cancers. Data came from immunoSEQ multiplex PCR; TCRdb stores just in-frame clones and leaves some out. This table has 65,000 to 80,000 clones, roughly 91% appearing once. This specimen was CD4+ or CD8+ T cells sorted from blood, taken in a trial of the OX40 agonist ivuxolimab. These TCRs come from an adult with an advanced solid tumor such as melanoma, head and neck, liver or kidney cancer.

V and J are TRBV5-6 and TRBJ1-5, with 7 bases matching TRBD1. Germline trimming cut 4 bases from V and 8 bases from J; bases unmatched to any gene: 12. There are 15 residues in the CDR3. Germline V gene data show CDR1 as SGHDT and CDR2 as YYEEEE. In nucleotides, the CDR3 is TGTGCCAGCAGCCTTCTGGGACAGACTAGAGAGCCCCAGCATTTT. This translates into CASSLLGQTREPQHF.

The chain carries TRBV7-9 and TRBJ2-7; D perhaps matches TRBD1 (5 bases). The CDR3 is 17 amino acids. V was clipped by 5 bases and J by 1 base, with 21 bases between them. Germline lookup yields CDR1 SEHNR and CDR2 FQNEAQ (reference sequence). The CDR3 DNA reads as TGTGCCAGCAGCACAGATGACCACGCAGGGAAATCCTACGAGCAGTACTTC. Protein sequence: CASSTDDHAGKSYEQYF.

This clone was picked up one time. The gene calls are TRBV6-5 and TRBJ2-7, with 12 bases matching TRBD2. The trim removed 8 bases at V and 2 bases at J, leaving 7 bases unmatched. Germline-derived CDR1 and CDR2 are MNHEY and SVGAGI. There are 15 residues in the CDR3. The CDR3 spells CASLFLAGGTYEQYF. Written as DNA, the CDR3 is TGTGCCAGCCTCTTCCTAGCGGGAGGGACCTACGAGCAGTACTTC.

The chain combines TRBV11-2 with TRBJ2-1; no clear D. From germline, CDR1 is SGHAT and CDR2 FQNNGV. The CDR3 loop spans 18 amino acids. Trimming took 0 bases from V and 4 from J, leaving 19 bases between them. CDR3 in DNA: TGTGCCAGCAGCTTAGATCGGCTACCGTCTTGGGGTTACAATGAGCAGTTCTTC. This gives the protein CASSLDRLPSWGYNEQFF.

The chain couples TRBV9 to TRBJ2-1; D is undetermined. The ends were cut back, 0 bases at V and 8 bases at J, with 9 bases in the middle. The CDR3 contains 13 residues. Germline V gives CDR1 SGDLS, CDR2 YYNGEE. This chain's CDR3 is CASSVGLVDEQFF. The DNA for the CDR3 is TGTGCCAGCAGCGTAGGATTGGTGGATGAGCAGTTCTTC.

For the CDR3, the DNA is TGTGCCAGCTCACCACCCCGGACGGAAATCGGCACTGAAGCTTTCTTT. Translation: CASSPPRTEIGTEAFF. The chain links TRBV18 to TRBJ1-1, with no clear D. V shed 0 bases and J shed 4 bases, with 15 bases lying between them. The CDR3 totals 16 residues. Germline assignment: CDR1 KGHSH and CDR2 LQKENI.

This chain joins TRBV19 and TRBJ2-3; 11 bases line up with TRBD2. J lost 1 base, V lost 3 bases, and 3 bases had no gene match. Germline V gives CDR1 LNHDA, CDR2 SQIVND (reference sequence). The CDR3 is made up of 16 amino acids. The CDR3 spells CASSMELAGGTDTQYF. DNA of the CDR3: TGTGCCAGTAGTATGGAACTAGCGGGAGGCACAGATACGCAGTATTTT.

This sequence joins TRBV10-2 and TRBJ2-7; TRBD1 is a possible D gene (6 bases). Trimming stripped 1 base from V and 4 bases from J, with 8 bases between. Per the germline V gene, CDR1 is WSHSY and CDR2 is SAAADI. This CDR3 spans 13 amino acids. CDR3 nucleotides: TGCGCCAGCAGTGAGTACAGGGAATACGAGCAGTACTTC. Its protein is CASSEYREYEQYF.

The chain carries TRBV30 and TRBJ2-2; D is perhaps TRBD2 (6 bases). The CDR3 runs 14 residues. V was shortened by 4 bases and J by 5 bases, with 14 bases between the two germline ends. CDR1 is GTSNPN and CDR2 is SVGIG in the germline V gene (reference sequence). The CDR3 is CAWMGTGVTGELFF. CDR3 DNA sequence: TGTGCCTGGATGGGGACGGGAGTAACCGGGGAGCTGTTTTTT.

In nucleotides, the CDR3 is TGTGCCAGCAGTTTGGGGACAGCCCCCTACGAGCAGTACTTC. This codes for CASSLGTAPYEQYF. The chain links TRBV27 to TRBJ2-7; 7 bases map to TRBD1. Germline V gene sequence: CDR1 MNHEY, CDR2 SMNVEV (reference sequence). The CDR3 runs to 14 residues. With 3 bases clipped from V and 2 bases from J, the junction kept 4 bases outside the gene matches.

The chain has TRBV9 and TRBJ2-3; no reliable D call. The CDR3 runs 15 residues. Germline V gives CDR1 SGDLS, CDR2 YYNGEE. V was shortened by 3 bases and J by 2 bases, with 13 bases between the two germline ends. The CDR3 is CASSALKGNTDTQYF. The CDR3, as DNA: TGTGCCAGCAGCGCCCTAAAAGGGAACACAGATACGCAGTATTTT.

In nucleotides, the CDR3 is TGTGCCATCAGTGGAAATAATGGACAGGGGATCGACGAGCAGTACTTC. Residues: CAISGNNGQGIDEQYF. The chain combines TRBV10-3 with TRBJ2-7; 9 positions agree with TRBD1. CDR1 and CDR2 (germline): ENHRY, SYGVKD. CDR3 size: 16 residues. Germline trimming cut 4 bases from V and 5 bases from J; bases unmatched to any gene: 12.

This clone was recorded at least ten times. The CDR3 sequence: CASSDSSGSGANVLTF. The CDR3 DNA follows: TGTGCCAGCAGTGACTCTAGCGGCTCTGGGGCCAACGTCCTGACTTTC. The chain joins TRBV6-4 to TRBJ2-6; weak D call: TRBD2 (6 bases). The CDR3 totals 16 residues. Germline CDR1 reads MRHNA; CDR2 reads SNTAGT. V dropped 0 bases and J dropped 0 bases, with 6 bases sitting between them.